This T cell receptor beta chain was recovered during a study of T cells in Graves' hyperthyroidism and ophthalmopathy. The germline CDR1 and CDR2 sequences are SGHNT and YENEEA. J was trimmed by 4 bases and V by 4 bases; bases with no gene match: 2. This CDR3 has 14 residues. Amplified regions were TCR beta CDR3 sequences from RNA transcripts. An initial round of RT-PCR targeting the TCR CDR3 relied on the HTBI primer set. Each CDR3 protein gets one entry after TCRdb re-called the multiplex PCR reads with MiXCR. There are about 600,000 distinct CDR3 sequences in the sample; roughly 14% occur only once, and roughly an eighth lies in the top ten. This clonotype occurred many times.

The TCR sequence derives from a woman between 45 and 60 years old with Graves' ophthalmopathy. Source material: blood. The V call is TRBV11-3, the J call TRBJ2-2; TRBD2 aligns across 8 bases. The DNA for the CDR3 is TGTGCCAGCAGCTACCTAGCGGGCACCGGGGAGCTGTTTTTT. Its translation is CASSYLAGTGELFF.